This TCR beta chain emerged from a study of human T cells and chemical hapten exposure. Study in general: The patch tests put 0.01% DPC on the skin of the upper back and were read 6 days later. Small pooled library volume differences chiefly drove per-sample TCR yield variation.

This clonotype has more than one count but fewer than ten. Germline CDR1 is MDHEN and CDR2 is SYDVKM. V was clipped by 5 bases and J by 5 bases; unmatched bases: 10. This CDR3 spans 16 amino acids. In TCRdb, the RACE reads were re-called with MiXCR into one record per CDR3 protein. The sample consists of approximately 370,000 distinct CDR3 sequences, 4.5% to 5.5% of them appearing once. Time point specified: pre-sensitization, week 0. Treatment meaning: therapeutic diphenylcyclopropenone sensitization with weekly scalp DPC. The sequence was obtained from a young woman with alopecia areata. Some clones in this sample may be carry-over from other donors' samples. This rearrangement joins TRBV28 to TRBJ2-1; 9 bases line up with TRBD1. Sample: whole blood, taken in connection with sensitization to the hapten diphenylcyclopropenone (DPC). CDR3 in DNA: TGTGCCAGCAGTGGCAACCGGGACAGGGTGAACAATGAGCAGTTCTTC. The encoded protein is CASSGNRDRVNNEQFF. Combining the CDR3 with reference TRBV28 and TRBJ2-1 gives the whole variable domain DVKVTQSSRYLVKRTGEKVFLECVQDMDHENMFWYRQDPGLGLRLIYFSYDVKMKEKGDIPEGYSVSREKKERFSLILESASTNQTSMYLCASSGNRDRVNNEQFFGPGTRLTVL.